The clone carrying this T cell receptor beta chain has only one observation. This sample was included in a study of OX40 agonist ivuxolimab in advanced cancers. Germline-derived CDR1 and CDR2 are GTSNPN and SVGIG (reference sequence). This CDR3 spans 12 amino acids. Trimming pared 2 bases from V and 13 bases from J, leaving 14 bases between. Produced via immunoSEQ multiplex PCR; TCRdb's table is partial and in-frame only. Among approximately 94,000 clones listed, about 88% were seen once. Autoimmune disease history or systemic immunosuppression meant exclusion. This chain uses TRBV30 with TRBJ1-4, with D maybe TRBD1 (5 bases). The clonotype comes from an adult with an advanced solid tumor such as melanoma, head and neck, liver or kidney cancer. Sequenced here: CD4+ or CD8+ T cells sorted from blood, sampled in a trial of the OX40 agonist ivuxolimab. CDR3 coding DNA: TGTGCCTGGAGTCTGGGGGGACCCCGACTGTTTTTT. Translation: CAWSLGGPRLFF. Complete variable domain (other parts from reference TRBV30 and TRBJ1-4): SQTIHQWPATLVQPVGSPLSLECTVEGTSNPNLYWYRQAAGRGLQLLFYSVGIGQISSEVPQNLSASRPQDRQFILSSKKLLLSDSGFYLCAWSLGGPRLFFGSGTQLSVL.